The clone carrying this T cell receptor (beta chain) was counted at least ten times. The antigen is undetermined. The investigators amplified TCR beta CDR3 regions from RNA transcripts. The HTBI primer set was used in a first-round RT-PCR of the TCR CDR3. TCRdb re-analysed the multiplex PCR reads in MiXCR, keeping a single row per CDR3 protein. This table holds some 600,000 distinct CDR3 sequences, over 11% found once. Those patients with uncontrolled infection, other autoimmune disease, pregnancy or lactation were excluded. The authors obtained PBMCs from over 7.5 ml of fresh peripheral blood. Germline values: CDR1 GTSNPN, CDR2 SVGIG (reference sequence). Trimming at V came to 4 bases and at J to 7 bases, leaving 7 bases not matched to a gene. The CDR3 length is 13 residues. The data originate from a study of T cells in Graves' hyperthyroidism and ophthalmopathy. Study-wide points: Most clonotypes expanded in thyroid above 0.001 were likewise present in blood. Ophthalmopathy and stable hyperthyroidism were separated by a 13 V-J model.

The clonotype was recovered from a woman aged 30 to 39 with Graves' hyperthyroidism that later progressed to Graves' ophthalmopathy. Sample: blood. The chain links TRBV30 to TRBJ1-5; 7 bases are shared with TRBD1. CDR3 protein: CAWTGGFKQPQHF. As DNA, the CDR3 is TGTGCCTGGACAGGGGGTTTCAAACAGCCCCAGCATTTT.